The table lists the clone carrying this T cell receptor (beta chain) with a few counts. The antigen remains undetermined. The record originates from a study of blood T cells in healthy people across ages. The wider study: Template switching recovered approximately one barcoded beta molecule for every two T cells.

The CDR3 is made up of 13 amino acids. The V end lost 4 bases, the J end lost 1 base, and 8 bases lay between the germline ends. CDR1 and CDR2 (germline): DFQATT, SNEGSKA (reference sequence). Overall study results and limits: It was not possible, with unsorted PBMCs, to conclusively compare naive and antigen-experienced cells.

PCR was performed a second time for 7 to 11 cycles using a sample-barcoded 5' primer and a J-beta primer mix. TCRdb re-derived calls from the 5' RACE reads in MiXCR, one entry per CDR3 protein. Altogether 900,000 to 950,000 distinct CDR3 sequences are present, 29% being singletons, with the ten largest covering roughly a tenth. The data also belong to a second study, concerning T cells of mothers and their children. That paper states: It was through the M1S primer of the second PCR that sample barcodes and 2-4 random nucleotides were added.

The clonotype originates from a woman in her 40s in good health. V usage is TRBV20-1 and J usage is TRBJ1-5; D uncertain. The sample consisted of blood. The CDR3 DNA reads TGCAGTGCTACAGAGACGAGCAATCAGCCCCAGCATTTT. This gives the protein CSATETSNQPQHF.